What follows is one T cell receptor (beta chain) and its context. The entry originates in a study of shared clonotypes between healthy human individuals. This CDR3 region has 13 residues. Germline V lookup: CDR1 SGHRS, CDR2 YFSETQ. V lost 0 bases and J 9 bases, leaving 10 bases between the germline ends. TCRdb's copy holds only in-frame clones and misses some; the assay was immunoSEQ multiplex PCR. The sample has roughly 1.4 million clones, around 98.5% seen once. J is TRBJ2-1 and V is TRBV5-1; D unclear. Sequenced input: naive CD4+ T cells sorted from blood. Documented subset: CD45RA+ positively selected. The receptor was isolated from a man aged 25-45 years in good health. The CDR3 loop is CASSLGKAGEQFF. In DNA, the CDR3 is TGCGCCAGCAGCTTGGGAAAAGCTGGTGAGCAGTTCTTC.